These 22 T cell receptor beta chains were sequenced from one sample in a study of cytomegalovirus exposure and HLA in healthy donors. Libraries were prepared by immunoSEQ multiplex PCR; TCRdb keeps only in-frame clonotypes and omits some of them. Of roughly 100,000 clones listed, 70% to 90% are singletons. Specimen: PBMCs. Receptors were obtained from a woman aged 18-35 years in good health and CMV-seropositive.

The rearrangement joins TRBV28 to TRBJ1-3; D unresolved. With 6 bases removed from V and 4 bases from J, the gap between germline ends came to 16 bases. Germline V gene lookup returns CDR1 MDHEN and CDR2 SYDVKM. The CDR3 extends over 15 amino acids. The CDR3 is CASSPERGGGNTIYF. CDR3 bases: TGTGCCAGCAGCCCCGAGAGAGGTGGCGGAAACACCATATATTTT.

This chain links TRBV4-1 with TRBJ1-1; 9 bases fit TRBD1. Trimming took 3 bases from V and 5 from J; bases not matched to a gene: 10. CDR3 length: 16 residues. Germline V gene sequence: CDR1 MGHRA, CDR2 YSYEKL. This chain's CDR3 is CASSQGGGQGETEAFF. The CDR3 bases are TGCGCCAGCAGCCAGGGGGGGGGACAGGGTGAAACTGAAGCTTTCTTT.

This sequence joins TRBV19 and TRBJ1-2; 7 bases agree with TRBD1. The CDR3 is 14 residues long. Germline loops: CDR1 LNHDA, CDR2 SQIVND (reference sequence). Trimming took 2 bases from V and 3 from J; bases not matched to a gene: 3. The CDR3 bases are TGTGCCAGTAGTATACACAGGGGAGACTATGGCTACACCTTC. This translates into CASSIHRGDYGYTF. The full variable domain, completed using reference TRBV19 and TRBJ1-2, is DGGITQSPKYLFRKEGQNVTLSCEQNLNHDAMYWYRQDPGQGLRLIYYSQIVNDFQKGDIAEGYSVSREKKESFPLTVTSAQKNPTAFYLCASSIHRGDYGYTFGSGTRLTVV.

The chain combines TRBV2 with TRBJ2-1; 12 bases map to TRBD2. The CDR3 covers 14 residues. V gave up 2 bases and J gave up 10 bases; unmatched junction bases: 3. Germline loops: CDR1 SNHLY, CDR2 FYNNEI. The DNA for the CDR3 is TGTGCCAGCAGTGAACTAGCGGGAGGGTACGAGCAGTTCTTC. Residues: CASSELAGGYEQFF.

This clone was observed a single time. CDR3 nucleotides: TGCGCCAGCAGCTTGAACAGGGTTGAGACCCAGTACTTC. Encoded protein: CASSLNRVETQYF. The J gene is TRBJ2-5, the V gene TRBV5-1; D is perhaps TRBD1 (6 bases). V lost 1 base to trimming and J lost 5 bases, with 9 bases between them. The length of the CDR3 is 13 residues. Germline CDR1 reads SGHRS; CDR2 reads YFSETQ.

This clone is judged large. This chain joins TRBV6-1 and TRBJ2-1, with 7 bases that match TRBD2. Trimming took 8 bases from V and 4 from J; bases not matched to a gene: 8. This CDR3 spans 14 amino acids. The germline V gene encodes CDR1 MNHNS and CDR2 SASEGT. The CDR3 region is CASGGEQDYNEQFF. CDR3 sequence (DNA): TGTGCCAGCGGGGGGGAGCAGGATTACAATGAGCAGTTCTTC.

The genes are TRBV28 and TRBJ1-1, with D maybe TRBD1 (6 bases). V shed 8 bases and J shed 5 bases, with 21 bases lying between them. There are 15 residues in the CDR3. Germline lookup yields CDR1 MDHEN and CDR2 SYDVKM. CDR3 coding DNA: TGTGCCAGCGCAGACGGGGGGGGCCGGTGGACTGAAGCTTTCTTT. Amino acid sequence: CASADGGGRWTEAFF. The entire variable domain, with the rest obtained from reference TRBV28 and TRBJ1-1, is as follows: DVKVTQSSRYLVKRTGEKVFLECVQDMDHENMFWYRQDPGLGLRLIYFSYDVKMKEKGDIPEGYSVSREKKERFSLILESASTNQTSMYLCASADGGGRWTEAFFGQGTRLTVV.

The chain has TRBV5-6 and TRBJ1-5; tentatively, D is TRBD1 (5 bases). Trimming shortened V by 2 bases and J by 9 bases, and 9 bases separated the two germline ends. Germline values: CDR1 SGHDT, CDR2 YYEEEE. The CDR3 sequence is 12 residues long. The CDR3 DNA reads as TGTGCCAGCAGCTTCAGGGTTCGGCCCCAGCATTTT. Protein sequence: CASSFRVRPQHF.

The DNA for the CDR3 is TGCGCCAGCAGCCAACCCCAACTAGCTGGCGAGCAGTACTTC. Protein: CASSQPQLAGEQYF. V usage is TRBV4-1 and J usage is TRBJ2-7; a possible D gene is TRBD2 (6 bases). The CDR3 loop spans 14 amino acids. Germline CDR1 and CDR2: MGHRA and YSYEKL. The V gene lost 2 bases and the J gene lost 6 bases, with 14 bases spanning the gap.

The chain couples TRBV6-5 to TRBJ1-1; 9 nucleotides align to TRBD1. The germline CDR1 and CDR2 sequences are MNHEY and SVGAGI. CDR3 size: 13 residues. J lost 1 base, V lost 6 bases, and 0 bases had no gene match. The CDR3: CASRDRGNTEAFF. CDR3 sequence (DNA): TGTGCCAGCAGGGACAGGGGGAACACTGAAGCTTTCTTT.

The chain uses TRBV6-6 and TRBJ1-1; 7 bases match TRBD1. The CDR3 has 14 residues. The J segment lost 4 bases and the V segment lost 5 bases, leaving 7 bases of the junction unmatched. Germline V gene lookup returns CDR1 MNHNY and CDR2 SVGAGI (reference sequence). The CDR3 DNA sequence: TGTGCCAGCAGTAAACAGGGGTTGGGCACTGAAGCTTTCTTT. Amino acids: CASSKQGLGTEAFF.

The CDR3 DNA reads as TGTGCCAGCAGCCAAGGAGGTTTTTCACCCCTCCACTTT. Translation gives CASSQGGFSPLHF. The gene calls are TRBV11-2 and TRBJ1-6; unclear D gene. CDR1 SGHAT and CDR2 FQNNGV come from the germline V gene. V gave up 5 bases and J gave up 9 bases, with 11 bases separating them. The CDR3 loop spans 13 amino acids.

V usage is TRBV19 and J usage is TRBJ2-5; 8 positions match TRBD1. The CDR3 consists of 13 residues. The V gene's germline CDR1 is LNHDA and CDR2 SQIVND (reference sequence). The V segment lost 5 bases and the J segment 7 bases; nucleotides outside the gene matches: 6. Written as DNA, the CDR3 is TGTGCCAGTAGTCCCGGACAGGGAGGGACCCAGTACTTC. Its translation is CASSPGQGGTQYF.

This clone was seen only once. The rearrangement uses TRBV10-3 and TRBJ2-7; tentatively, D is TRBD1 (6 bases). The CDR3 is 13 residues long. In germline, CDR1 is ENHRY, CDR2 SYGVKD. V was trimmed by 4 bases and J by 6 bases, leaving 13 bases between them. CDR3: CAISGSDRAEQYF. The CDR3 DNA sequence: TGTGCCATCAGTGGTTCGGACAGAGCCGAGCAGTACTTC.

The rearrangement uses TRBV6-5 and TRBJ2-7, with 7 nucleotides matching TRBD2. V lost 2 bases and J lost 2; bases outside the gene matches: 3. The CDR3 is 14 residues long. Germline V gene sequence: CDR1 MNHEY, CDR2 SVGAGI. The CDR3 here is CASSYQGGPYEQYF. CDR3 bases: TGTGCCAGCAGTTACCAGGGAGGGCCCTACGAGCAGTACTTC.

The CDR3 sequence is CASSIPTGSNQPQHF. CDR3 DNA: TGTGCCAGTAGTATACCGACAGGGTCCAATCAGCCCCAGCATTTT. The chain is built from TRBV19 and TRBJ1-5; 7 nucleotides agree with TRBD1. J was trimmed by 3 bases and V by 2 bases; bases with no gene match: 4. In germline, CDR1 is LNHDA, CDR2 SQIVND (reference sequence). This CDR3 region has 15 residues. Based on the CDR3 plus reference TRBV19 and TRBJ1-5, the full variable domain is DGGITQSPKYLFRKEGQNVTLSCEQNLNHDAMYWYRQDPGQGLRLIYYSQIVNDFQKGDIAEGYSVSREKKESFPLTVTSAQKNPTAFYLCASSIPTGSNQPQHFGDGTRLSIL.

The J gene is TRBJ1-1, the V gene TRBV18, with 10 bases identical to TRBD1. Trimming took 3 bases from V and 7 from J; bases not matched to a gene: 5. The CDR3 has 14 residues. Germline values: CDR1 KGHSH, CDR2 LQKENI. The CDR3 is CASSPRQGAFEAFF. Written as DNA, the CDR3 is TGTGCCAGCTCACCCCGACAGGGGGCCTTTGAAGCTTTCTTT.

V is TRBV28 and J is TRBJ2-5, with a weak D call TRBD2 (7 bases). This CDR3 spans 15 amino acids. V lost 5 bases and J lost 2, with 15 bases in between. Germline CDR1 and CDR2: MDHEN and SYDVKM. CDR3 loop: CASSVTGRGQETQYF. The CDR3 DNA is TGTGCCAGCAGTGTCACAGGGAGGGGGCAAGAGACCCAGTACTTC.

DNA for the CDR3: TGTGCCAGCAGCTCCATAGCGGGGAAGGGAGGAGAGCAGTACTTC. It encodes CASSSIAGKGGEQYF. The chain carries TRBV11-2 and TRBJ2-7; TRBD2 agrees at 8 bases. This CDR3 has 15 residues. Trimming removed 4 bases from V and 7 bases from J; junction bases left unmatched: 12. In germline, CDR1 is SGHAT, CDR2 FQNNGV.

This sequence joins TRBV18 and TRBJ2-2; D is unresolved. This CDR3 region has 14 residues. Trimming stripped 3 bases from V and 6 bases from J, with 11 bases between. The germline CDR1 and CDR2 sequences are KGHSH and LQKENI. CDR3 DNA sequence: TGTGCCAGCTCACCGTCCGTCTTCTCCGGGGAGCTGTTTTTT. Protein: CASSPSVFSGELFF.

J is TRBJ1-1 and V is TRBV28; no clear D. Per the germline V gene, CDR1 is MDHEN and CDR2 is SYDVKM. V lost 7 bases to trimming and J lost 1 base, with 13 bases between them. CDR3 length: 14 residues. The CDR3 DNA reads TGTGCCAGCACTCCCCTTACAGCGAACACTGAAGCTTTCTTT. The encoded protein is CASTPLTANTEAFF. Full variable domain (rest looked up from reference TRBV28 and TRBJ1-1): DVKVTQSSRYLVKRTGEKVFLECVQDMDHENMFWYRQDPGLGLRLIYFSYDVKMKEKGDIPEGYSVSREKKERFSLILESASTNQTSMYLCASTPLTANTEAFFGQGTRLTVV.

The V and J genes are TRBV29-1 and TRBJ2-1; D not certain. The CDR3 has 12 residues. The V end was cut by 5 bases, the J end by 5 bases, with 10 bases between. Germline lookup yields CDR1 SQVTM and CDR2 ANQGSEA. CDR3 bases: TGCAGCGTTACAGTGTGGGACAATGAGCAGTTCTTC. It translates to CSVTVWDNEQFF.